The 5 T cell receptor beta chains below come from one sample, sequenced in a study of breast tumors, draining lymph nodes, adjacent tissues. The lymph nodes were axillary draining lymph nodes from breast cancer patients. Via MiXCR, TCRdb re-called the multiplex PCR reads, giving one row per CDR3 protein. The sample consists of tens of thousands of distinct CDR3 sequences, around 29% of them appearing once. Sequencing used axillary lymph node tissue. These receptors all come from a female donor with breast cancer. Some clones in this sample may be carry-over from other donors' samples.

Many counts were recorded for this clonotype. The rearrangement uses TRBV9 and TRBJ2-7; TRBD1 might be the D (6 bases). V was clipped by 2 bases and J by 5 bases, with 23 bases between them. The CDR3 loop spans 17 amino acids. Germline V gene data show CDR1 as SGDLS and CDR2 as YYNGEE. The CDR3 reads CASSVSPGPRGNHEQYF. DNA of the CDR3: TGTGCCAGCAGCGTTTCTCCCGGGCCCAGGGGTAACCACGAGCAGTACTTC.

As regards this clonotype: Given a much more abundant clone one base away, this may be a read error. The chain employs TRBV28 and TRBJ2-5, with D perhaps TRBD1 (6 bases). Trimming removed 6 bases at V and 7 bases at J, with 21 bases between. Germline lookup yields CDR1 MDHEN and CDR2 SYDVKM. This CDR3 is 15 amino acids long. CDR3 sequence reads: CASRPTEGTRGTQYF. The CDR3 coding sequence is TGTGCCAGCAGACCGACGGAAGGGACAAGAGGGACCCAGTACTTC.

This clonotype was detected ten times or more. For the CDR3, the DNA is TGTGCCAGCAGCAAAAAGGCCGGGCCCTACGAGCAGTACTTC. Encoded protein: CASSKKAGPYEQYF. The rearrangement joins TRBV7-3 to TRBJ2-7; unclear D gene. The CDR3 length is 14 residues. V was cut by 5 bases and J by 2 bases, with 13 bases left in between. Germline CDR1 SGHTA, CDR2 FQGTGA. Variable domain in full (rest from reference TRBV7-3 and TRBJ2-7): GAGVSQTPSNKVTEKGKYVELRCDPISGHTALYWYRQSLGQGPEFLIYFQGTGAADDSGLPNDRFFAVRPEGSVSTLKIQRTERGDSAVYLCASSKKAGPYEQYFGPGTRLTVT.

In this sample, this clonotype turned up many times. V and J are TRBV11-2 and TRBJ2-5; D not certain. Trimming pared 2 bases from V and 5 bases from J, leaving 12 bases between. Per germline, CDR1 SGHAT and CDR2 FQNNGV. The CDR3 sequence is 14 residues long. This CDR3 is CASSLYGRRETQYF. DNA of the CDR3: TGTGCCAGCAGCTTATATGGCAGAAGGGAGACCCAGTACTTC.

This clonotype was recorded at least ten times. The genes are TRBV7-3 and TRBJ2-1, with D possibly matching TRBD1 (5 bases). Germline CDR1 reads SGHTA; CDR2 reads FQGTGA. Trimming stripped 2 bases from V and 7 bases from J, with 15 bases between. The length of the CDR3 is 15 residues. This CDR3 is CASSLLGLRGNEQFF. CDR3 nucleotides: TGTGCCAGCAGCTTACTGGGGTTAAGGGGTAATGAGCAGTTCTTC. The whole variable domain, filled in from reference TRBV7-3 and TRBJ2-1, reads GAGVSQTPSNKVTEKGKYVELRCDPISGHTALYWYRQSLGQGPEFLIYFQGTGAADDSGLPNDRFFAVRPEGSVSTLKIQRTERGDSAVYLCASSLLGLRGNEQFFGPGTRLTVL.